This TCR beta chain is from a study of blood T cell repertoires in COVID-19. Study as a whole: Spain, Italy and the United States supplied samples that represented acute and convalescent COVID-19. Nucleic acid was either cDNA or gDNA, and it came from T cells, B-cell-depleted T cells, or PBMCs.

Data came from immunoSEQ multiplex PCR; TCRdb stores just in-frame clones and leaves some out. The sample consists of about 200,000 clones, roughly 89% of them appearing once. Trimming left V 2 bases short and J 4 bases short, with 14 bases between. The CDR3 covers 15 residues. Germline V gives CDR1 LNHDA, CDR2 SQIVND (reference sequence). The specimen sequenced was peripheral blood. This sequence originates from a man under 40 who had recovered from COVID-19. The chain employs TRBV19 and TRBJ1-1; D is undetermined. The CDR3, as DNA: TGTGCCAGTAGTATATCTCGGGGTGGCGGCACTGAAGCTTTCTTT. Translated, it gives CASSISRGGGTEAFF.